One sample yielded the 10 T cell receptor beta chains listed below, sequenced in a study of T cell clonotyping in hematopoietic cell transplantation. The repertoire was sequenced with immunoSEQ multiplex PCR; TCRdb's copy has only in-frame clones and lacks some. The repertoire holds several thousand clones, with around 78% as singletons. The sample was peripheral blood mononuclear cells, taken 30 days after allogeneic stem cell transplant. The receptors derive from a male patient aged 55-69 years who had an allogeneic stem cell transplant from an unrelated donor, so the T cells may come from the graft donor. Some clones in this sample may be carry-over from other donors' samples.

This clone was observed a handful of times. One end of the junction varies from germline; a read error may be responsible. V and J are TRBV7-7 and TRBJ2-1; no firm D call. This CDR3 is built from 13 residues. Per germline, CDR1 SSHAT and CDR2 FNYEAQ (reference sequence). In DNA form, the CDR3 reads TGTGCTAGCAGCTTAGATTCAGTCAATGAGCAGTTCTTC. This encodes CASSLDSVNEQFF.

This chain connects TRBV10-3 to TRBJ1-3, with TRBD1 matching over 9 bases. In germline, CDR1 is ENHRY, CDR2 SYGVKD. This CDR3 has 16 residues. Trimming removed 7 bases from V and 4 bases from J; junction bases left unmatched: 11. The CDR3 sequence is CAITLDRGTAGNTIYF. As DNA, the CDR3 is TGTGCCATCACCCTAGACAGGGGGACTGCGGGAAACACCATATATTTT.

This chain links TRBV28 with TRBJ1-2; D unresolved. The germline V gene has CDR1 MDHEN and CDR2 SYDVKM. This CDR3 is built from 14 residues. V lost 7 bases to trimming and J lost 6 bases, with 18 bases between them. This CDR3 is CASTILGRINGYTF. The CDR3 DNA is TGTGCCAGCACCATTCTCGGACGGATAAATGGCTACACCTTC.

This clone was seen once. The gene calls are TRBV7-6 and TRBJ1-2; possibly TRBD1 for D (6 bases). Deletions cut 1 base from V and 8 bases from J, with 17 bases between. The CDR3 contains 15 residues. The germline V gene has CDR1 SGHVS and CDR2 FNYEAQ. The CDR3 here is CASSLEVVGAMGYTF. DNA of the CDR3: TGTGCCAGCAGCTTAGAAGTGGTGGGGGCCATGGGCTACACCTTC.

This clone was seen once. The chain joins TRBV7-3 to TRBJ1-2; 7 bases are shared with TRBD1. The CDR3 consists of 13 residues. The V segment lost 3 bases and the J segment 6 bases; nucleotides outside the gene matches: 4. The germline V gene has CDR1 SGHTA and CDR2 FQGTGA. The CDR3 reads CASSFGTEHGYTF. The DNA of the CDR3 is TGTGCCAGCAGCTTCGGGACAGAGCATGGCTACACCTTC.

The V and J genes are TRBV18 and TRBJ2-7; TRBD2 aligns across 7 bases. The CDR3 contains 14 residues. V gave up 6 bases and J gave up 4 bases; unmatched junction bases: 9. Germline loops: CDR1 KGHSH, CDR2 LQKENI. The CDR3 spells CASSPDLGGYEQYF. The CDR3 DNA follows: TGTGCCAGCTCCCCTGACTTGGGGGGGTACGAGCAGTACTTC.

CDR3 sequence: CASGAQGPGELFF. DNA for the CDR3: TGTGCTAGTGGCGCCCAAGGCCCCGGGGAGCTGTTTTTT. This chain joins TRBV12-5 and TRBJ2-2; D is unresolved. From germline, CDR1 is LGHNT and CDR2 FRNRAP. The CDR3 runs to 13 residues. V lost 6 bases, J lost 6 bases, and 11 bases lay in between. Combining the CDR3 with reference TRBV12-5 and TRBJ2-2 gives the whole variable domain DARVTQTPRHKVTEMGQEVTMRCQPILGHNTVFWYRQTMMQGLELLAYFRNRAPLDDSGMPKDRFSAEMPDATLATLKIQPSEPRDSAVYFCASGAQGPGELFFGEGSRLTVL.

This sequence joins TRBV6-6 and TRBJ2-7; D is unresolved. The V gene lost 2 bases and the J gene lost 4 bases, with 6 bases spanning the gap. Germline V gene data show CDR1 as MNHNY and CDR2 as SVGAGI (reference sequence). This CDR3 contains 12 residues. The CDR3 protein is CASSYARYEQYF. CDR3 in DNA: TGTGCCAGCAGTTACGCACGGTACGAGCAGTACTTC.

The gene calls are TRBV7-6 and TRBJ2-7; 9 bases agree with TRBD1. The germline CDR1 and CDR2 sequences are SGHVS and FNYEAQ. This CDR3 has 15 amino acids. J gave up 7 bases and V 0 bases, and 7 bases lay outside the gene matches. The CDR3 reads CASSLAGQGLDEQYF. CDR3 nucleotide sequence: TGTGCCAGCAGCTTAGCGGGACAGGGTCTTGATGAGCAGTACTTC.

The chain carries TRBV5-1 and TRBJ1-1; 7 nucleotides agree with TRBD1. The CDR3 has 15 amino acids. Germline CDR1 and CDR2: SGHRS and YFSETQ. V shed 0 bases, J shed 1 base, and the junction held 3 bases outside the gene matches. The CDR3 sequence is CASSLDPGGNTEAFF. CDR3 sequence (DNA): TGCGCCAGCAGCTTGGACCCAGGGGGGAACACTGAAGCTTTCTTT.